The 31 T cell receptor beta chains given below trace back to one sample, sequenced in a study of shared clonotypes between healthy human individuals. The data were produced by immunoSEQ multiplex PCR, yet TCRdb's version contains in-frame clones alone and is incomplete. The table records fewer than 2.5 million clones, over 85% of them present only once. Sequenced: naive CD4+ T cells from PBMCs. Subset defined: CD45RA+ positively selected. These receptors were collected from a man between 18 and 29 years old in good health. Some clones in this sample may be carry-over from other donors' samples.

This clone was recorded only once. The chain has TRBV6-1 and TRBJ1-5; TRBD1 is a possible D gene (5 bases). Trimming removed 4 bases from V and 4 bases from J, with 11 bases in between. The germline gives CDR1 MNHNS, CDR2 SASEGT. There are 14 residues in the CDR3. The CDR3 loop is CASSAGTVNQPQHF. CDR3 sequence (DNA): TGTGCCAGCAGTGCCGGGACGGTGAATCAGCCCCAGCATTTT.

The rearrangement uses TRBV5-4 and TRBJ2-3; 14 bases align to TRBD2. Trimming at V came to 3 bases and at J to 4 bases, leaving 4 bases not matched to a gene. Germline V gene lookup returns CDR1 SGHNT and CDR2 YYREEE (reference sequence). The CDR3 is 16 amino acids. The CDR3, as DNA: TGTGCCAGCAGCTGGGGACTAGCGGGAGTTCCAGATACGCAGTATTTT. Encoded protein: CASSWGLAGVPDTQYF.

The rearrangement uses TRBV4-1 and TRBJ2-7; a weak D match, TRBD2 (6 bases). Looked up from germline, CDR1 is MGHRA and CDR2 is YSYEKL. The CDR3 totals 15 residues. Deletions cut 3 bases from V and 2 bases from J, with 14 bases between. For the CDR3, the DNA is TGCGCCAGCAGCCAGGCGGGGTTGAGGACCTACGAGCAGTACTTC. Translation gives CASSQAGLRTYEQYF.

This clone appeared once. The rearrangement uses TRBV29-1 and TRBJ1-1, with TRBD1 matching over 7 bases. V trimming: 7 bases; J trimming: 5 bases; junction bases outside the gene matches: 10. CDR3 size: 13 residues. Germline-derived CDR1 and CDR2 are SQVTM and ANQGSEA. CDR3 in amino acids: CSGRQGSDTEAFF. The CDR3 coding sequence is TGCAGCGGTAGACAGGGTTCGGATACTGAAGCTTTCTTT.

This chain uses TRBV29-1 with TRBJ2-5, with 12 bases identical to TRBD2. The CDR3 extends over 16 amino acids. CDR1 is SQVTM and CDR2 is ANQGSEA in the germline V gene. Unmatched junction bases numbered 9, after V lost 1 base and J lost 6 bases. The CDR3 sequence is CSVEVPRLAGEQTQYF. The CDR3 nucleotides read TGCAGCGTTGAAGTCCCTCGACTAGCGGGAGAACAGACCCAGTACTTC.

The chain uses TRBV9 and TRBJ1-4; TRBD1 aligns across 7 bases. The V gene end was trimmed by 4 bases and the J gene end by 5 bases; junction bases not matched to a gene: 5. This CDR3 has 14 residues. Per the germline V gene, CDR1 is SGDLS and CDR2 is YYNGEE. CDR3 residues: CASSRGQPNEKLFF. DNA for the CDR3: TGTGCCAGCAGCCGGGGACAGCCCAATGAAAAACTGTTTTTT.

The chain recombines TRBV29-1 with TRBJ2-4; no clear D. The CDR3 is 14 amino acids. The germline gives CDR1 SQVTM, CDR2 ANQGSEA. The V end lost 2 bases, the J end lost 3 bases, and 11 bases lay between the germline ends. The CDR3 here is CSVEWGGVKNIQYF. In DNA form, the CDR3 reads TGCAGCGTTGAATGGGGTGGAGTCAAAAACATTCAGTACTTC.

The chain is built from TRBV7-2 and TRBJ2-5; D ambiguous. In germline, CDR1 is SGHTA, CDR2 FQGNSA. The germline V and J ends were trimmed by 5 bases and 5 bases, with 15 bases remaining between them. The CDR3 has 14 amino acids. The CDR3 region is CASSAFGSPETQYF. CDR3 coding DNA: TGTGCCAGCAGCGCCTTCGGAAGCCCGGAGACCCAGTACTTC.

Only one count was recorded for this clone. The chain joins TRBV28 to TRBJ2-7; TRBD1 or TRBD2 may be the D gene (5 bases each). Trimming stripped 8 bases from V and 7 bases from J, with 12 bases between. From germline, CDR1 is MDHEN and CDR2 SYDVKM. The length of the CDR3 is 11 residues. The CDR3 here is CASQTRGEQYF. In DNA, the CDR3 is TGTGCCAGCCAAACGAGGGGTGAGCAGTACTTC.

This rearrangement joins TRBV5-1 to TRBJ1-4; perhaps TRBD1 as D (6 bases). CDR3 length: 14 amino acids. Trimming removed 7 bases at V and 13 bases at J, with 23 bases between. Per the germline V gene, CDR1 is SGHRS and CDR2 is YFSETQ. The DNA for the CDR3 is TGCGCCAGCGGACAAAACAGGGACCCCGGCAGACTGTTTTTT. Translating it yields CASGQNRDPGRLFF. Variable domain in full (rest from reference TRBV5-1 and TRBJ1-4): KAGVTQTPRYLIKTRGQQVTLSCSPISGHRSVSWYQQTPGQGLQFLFEYFSETQRNKGNFPGRFSGRQFSNSRSEMNVSTLELGDSALYLCASGQNRDPGRLFFGSGTQLSVL.

With respect to this clone: Other DNA sequences of this sample code for an identical CDR3. This chain joins TRBV5-1 and TRBJ1-2; 12 bases fit TRBD1. The germline V gene encodes CDR1 SGHRS and CDR2 YFSETQ. V dropped 4 bases and J dropped 4; count of bases not matched to a gene: 2. The CDR3 is made up of 14 amino acids. The CDR3 sequence: CASSLGQGAYGYTF. The CDR3 region has the DNA TGCGCCAGCAGCCTGGGACAGGGGGCCTATGGCTACACCTTC.

The chain combines TRBV4-2 with TRBJ2-1; 12 bases are a match to TRBD2. Germline assignment: CDR1 LGHNA and CDR2 YNFKEQ. The J segment lost 5 bases and the V segment lost 4 bases, leaving 9 bases of the junction unmatched. The CDR3 totals 17 residues. The CDR3 DNA reads TGTGCCAGCAGCCGCCGGACTAGCGGGGAGGCCCACAATGAGCAGTTCTTC. This codes for CASSRRTSGEAHNEQFF.

This chain joins TRBV19 and TRBJ1-5; possible D gene TRBD1, 6 bases. CDR1 LNHDA and CDR2 SQIVND come from the germline V gene (reference sequence). CDR3 length: 18 residues. Trimming removed 3 bases at V and 2 bases at J, with 20 bases between. The CDR3 DNA follows: TGTGCCAGTAGTATGTTTTTGAGGGGGAGCTCGGGCAATCAGCCCCAGCATTTT. This sequence encodes CASSMFLRGSSGNQPQHF. The full variable domain, with the rest looked up from reference TRBV19 and TRBJ1-5, is DGGITQSPKYLFRKEGQNVTLSCEQNLNHDAMYWYRQDPGQGLRLIYYSQIVNDFQKGDIAEGYSVSREKKESFPLTVTSAQKNPTAFYLCASSMFLRGSSGNQPQHFGDGTRLSIL.

V is TRBV15 and J is TRBJ2-2; D possibly corresponds to TRBD2 (5 bases). The ends were cut back, 3 bases at V and 0 bases at J, with 11 bases in the middle. This CDR3 has 16 amino acids. In germline, CDR1 is LNHNV, CDR2 YYDKDF (reference sequence). CDR3 bases: TGTGCCACCAGCAGGCCCGGGGTCTCGAACACCGGGGAGCTGTTTTTT. Protein: CATSRPGVSNTGELFF.

A few counts support this clone. J is TRBJ1-4 and V is TRBV7-9; D not certain. Trimming took off 3 bases at V and 3 bases at J, with 11 bases between the two ends. The CDR3 spans 15 residues. Looked up from germline, CDR1 is SEHNR and CDR2 is FQNEAQ (reference sequence). CDR3 DNA: TGTGCCAGCAGCTTTAGCCCCGGGGCTAATGAAAAACTGTTTTTT. Translation gives CASSFSPGANEKLFF.

Comment on this clone: Different DNA sequences within this sample yield the same CDR3. This CDR3 reads CASSVGGPTDTQYF. Here the CDR3 DNA reads TGTGCCAGCAGCGTCGGCGGTCCCACAGATACGCAGTATTTT. This chain links TRBV9 with TRBJ2-3; unclear D gene. V gave up 2 bases and J gave up 2 bases, with 9 bases separating them. The V gene's germline CDR1 is SGDLS and CDR2 YYNGEE. This CDR3 comprises 14 residues.

The chain uses TRBV19 and TRBJ1-2; D not resolved. Germline loops: CDR1 LNHDA, CDR2 SQIVND (reference sequence). The CDR3 is 15 amino acids. V was cut by 3 bases and J by 0 bases, with 11 bases left in between. The chain's CDR3 is CASSIPGGSNYGYTF. For the CDR3, the DNA is TGTGCCAGTAGTATCCCGGGAGGGTCTAACTATGGCTACACCTTC.

V gene TRBV5-4 combines with J gene TRBJ2-2; no reliable D call. The CDR3 runs to 13 residues. Germline V lookup: CDR1 SGHNT, CDR2 YYREEE (reference sequence). Deletions cut 4 bases from V and 8 bases from J, with 12 bases between. CDR3 nucleotides: TGTGCCAGCAGCCTCCCTCAGAGAGGGGAGCTGTTTTTT. This sequence encodes CASSLPQRGELFF. Using reference TRBV5-4 and TRBJ2-2 for the parts outside the CDR3, the full variable domain is ETGVTQSPTHLIKTRGQQVTLRCSSQSGHNTVSWYQQALGQGPQFIFQYYREEENGRGNFPPRFSGLQFPNYSSELNVNALELDDSALYLCASSLPQRGELFFGEGSRLTVL.

The rearrangement links TRBV6-5 to TRBJ1-1; D is unresolved. The V gene's germline CDR1 is MNHEY and CDR2 SVGAGI. This CDR3 is 13 amino acids long. V lost 6 bases, J lost 2 bases, and 10 bases lay in between. This chain's CDR3 is CASSLSRNTEAFF. The DNA for the CDR3 is TGTGCCAGCAGCCTTTCACGTAACACTGAAGCTTTCTTT.

This clone appeared once. The chain joins TRBV18 to TRBJ1-2; perhaps TRBD1 as D (6 bases). The CDR3 sequence is 16 residues long. Germline assignment: CDR1 KGHSH and CDR2 LQKENI. The V end lost 6 bases, the J end lost 2 bases, and 19 bases lay between the germline ends. As DNA, the CDR3 is TGTGCCAGCTCCCTACTCGGGACAATAGAAAACTATGGCTACACCTTC. Translated: CASSLLGTIENYGYTF.

As DNA, the CDR3 is TGTGCCAGCAGCGCCGCGGGGCCCCGCCATGAGCAGTTCTTC. This codes for CASSAAGPRHEQFF. This chain connects TRBV5-6 to TRBJ2-1; D perhaps matches TRBD2 (6 bases). V was trimmed by 4 bases and J by 8 bases, leaving 16 bases between them. The germline V gene has CDR1 SGHDT and CDR2 YYEEEE. The CDR3 sequence is 14 residues long.

The chain carries TRBV28 and TRBJ2-3, with TRBD2 identical over 10 bases. After removal of 5 bases from V and 6 bases from J, the junction contained 11 bases not matched to a gene. The germline gives CDR1 MDHEN, CDR2 SYDVKM. CDR3 length: 16 residues. CDR3 sequence (DNA): TGTGCCAGCAGTCCCCCCCTCGGGACTAGCGTGGATACGCAGTATTTT. This gives the protein CASSPPLGTSVDTQYF.

This chain joins TRBV9 and TRBJ2-1; TRBD2 aligns across 8 bases. CDR1 SGDLS and CDR2 YYNGEE come from the germline V gene. V shed 4 bases and J 7 bases; nucleotides not matched to a gene: 7. The length of the CDR3 is 14 residues. The CDR3 spells CASSPRLARNEQFF. The CDR3 region has the DNA TGTGCCAGCAGCCCCCGACTAGCGAGGAATGAGCAGTTCTTC. The whole variable domain, filled in from reference TRBV9 and TRBJ2-1, reads DSGVTQTPKHLITATGQRVTLRCSPRSGDLSVYWYQQSLDQGLQFLIQYYNGEERAKGNILERFSAQQFPDLHSELNLSSLELGDSALYFCASSPRLARNEQFFGPGTRLTVL.

CDR3 region: CASREGDNEQFF. CDR3 DNA: TGTGCCAGCAGGGAGGGGGACAATGAGCAGTTCTTC. The rearrangement links TRBV7-8 to TRBJ2-1, with D perhaps matching TRBD1 or TRBD2 (6 bases each). This CDR3 has 12 residues. The V gene lost 6 bases and the J gene lost 5 bases, with 8 bases spanning the gap. Looked up from germline, CDR1 is SGHVS and CDR2 is FQNEAQ. Using reference TRBV7-8 and TRBJ2-1 for the parts outside the CDR3, the full variable domain is GAGVSQSPRYKVAKRGQDVALRCDPISGHVSLFWYQQALGQGPEFLTYFQNEAQLDKSGLPSDRFFAERPEGSVSTLKIQRTQQEDSAVYLCASREGDNEQFFGPGTRLTVL.

This chain links TRBV19 with TRBJ1-4, with no clear D. With 3 bases removed from V and 14 bases from J, the gap between germline ends came to 16 bases. CDR3 length: 13 amino acids. Germline CDR1 and CDR2: LNHDA and SQIVND (reference sequence). The CDR3 nucleotides are TGTGCCAGTAGTATTGCGGGTCGGATAGTCCTGTTTTTT. It is translated as CASSIAGRIVLFF.

The chain is built from TRBV5-1 and TRBJ2-1, with D unclear. The germline V and J ends were trimmed by 4 bases and 3 bases, with 20 bases remaining between them. The CDR3 extends over 17 amino acids. Germline V lookup: CDR1 SGHRS, CDR2 YFSETQ. CDR3 amino acids: CASSLVPSPSSYNEQFF. The DNA of the CDR3 is TGCGCCAGCAGCCTGGTTCCCTCCCCGAGCAGCTACAATGAGCAGTTCTTC.

This chain uses TRBV7-2 with TRBJ1-1; TRBD1 aligns across 7 bases. The V gene end was trimmed by 1 base and the J gene end by 0 bases; junction bases not matched to a gene: 5. CDR1 SGHTA and CDR2 FQGNSA come from the germline V gene. The CDR3 runs 16 residues. The DNA of the CDR3 is TGTGCCAGCAGCTTAGGGCAGGGGGTTATGAACACTGAAGCTTTCTTT. It is translated as CASSLGQGVMNTEAFF.

This clone appeared once. This chain uses TRBV5-1 with TRBJ2-5; either TRBD1 or TRBD2 may fit D (7 bases each). Trimming removed 0 bases at V and 1 base at J, with 19 bases between. In germline, CDR1 is SGHRS, CDR2 YFSETQ. This CDR3 has 18 residues. The CDR3 DNA reads TGCGCCAGCAGCTTGGCCGGGGGAGGGGGCGCGGTCCAAGAGACCCAGTACTTC. It translates to CASSLAGGGGAVQETQYF.

The V and J genes are TRBV5-1 and TRBJ2-7; D might be TRBD1 (6 bases). Germline V gives CDR1 SGHRS, CDR2 YFSETQ. V was cut by 4 bases and J by 3 bases, with 11 bases left in between. The length of the CDR3 is 13 residues. The CDR3 DNA is TGCGCCAGCAGCGAACAGGGATTCTACGAGCAGTACTTC. Translating it yields CASSEQGFYEQYF. The full variable domain, completed using reference TRBV5-1 and TRBJ2-7, is KAGVTQTPRYLIKTRGQQVTLSCSPISGHRSVSWYQQTPGQGLQFLFEYFSETQRNKGNFPGRFSGRQFSNSRSEMNVSTLELGDSALYLCASSEQGFYEQYFGPGTRLTVT.

V and J are TRBV10-2 and TRBJ1-1; TRBD1 is a possible D gene (6 bases). This CDR3 has 13 amino acids. Trimming removed 3 bases from V and 7 bases from J, with 12 bases in between. Germline V lookup: CDR1 WSHSY, CDR2 SAAADI. In DNA form, the CDR3 reads TGCGCCAGCAGTGACGCGGGGGCTTATGAAGCTTTCTTT. Encoded protein: CASSDAGAYEAFF.

A remark on this clone: Other DNA sequences in this sample translate to the same CDR3. The chain links TRBV5-1 to TRBJ2-2; D is ambiguous. Looked up from germline, CDR1 is SGHRS and CDR2 is YFSETQ. The CDR3 sequence is 14 residues long. Trimming shortened V by 0 bases and J by 3 bases, and 6 bases separated the two germline ends. CDR3 coding DNA: TGCGCCAGCAGCTTGGACACTGACACCGGGGAGCTGTTTTTT. Its translation: CASSLDTDTGELFF.